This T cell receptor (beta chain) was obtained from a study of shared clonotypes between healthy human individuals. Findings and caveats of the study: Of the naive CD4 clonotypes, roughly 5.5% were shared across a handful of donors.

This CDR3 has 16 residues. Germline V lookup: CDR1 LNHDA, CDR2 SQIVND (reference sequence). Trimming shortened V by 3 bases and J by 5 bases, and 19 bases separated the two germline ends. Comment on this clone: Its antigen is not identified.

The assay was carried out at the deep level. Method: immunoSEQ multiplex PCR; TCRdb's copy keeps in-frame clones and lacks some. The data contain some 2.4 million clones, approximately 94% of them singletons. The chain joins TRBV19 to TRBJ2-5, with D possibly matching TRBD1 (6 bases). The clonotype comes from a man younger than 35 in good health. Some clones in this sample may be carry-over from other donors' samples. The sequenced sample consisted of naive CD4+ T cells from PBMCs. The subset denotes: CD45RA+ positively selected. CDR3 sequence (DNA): TGTGCCAGTAGTATCTGGGGGCGAACACTAAGGGAGACCCAGTACTTC. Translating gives CASSIWGRTLRETQYF.